These T cell receptor beta chains were read from a single sample in a study of blood T cell repertoires in COVID-19. Sequencing was performed with immunoSEQ multiplex PCR; in TCRdb, only in-frame clones are kept and a portion is missing. The sample lists under 200,000 clones, 85% to 90% occurring once. Sequencing used peripheral blood. The receptors stem from a woman aged 70 to 79 with acute or convalescent COVID-19. The CDR3 runs from the conserved cysteine through the conserved F or W. A D gene is named only where the DNA matches it firmly. Not every row has a clone size; where given, it reads once, few, many or a size class.

d_gene	j_gene	v_gene	abundance	CDR3nt	CDR3aa
TRBD1	TRBJ1-6	TRBV5-8	.	TGTGCCAGCACCGAGCCTGGGACAGGGAGTTCACCCCTCCACTTT	CASTEPGTGSSPLHF
TRBD1	TRBJ1-1	TRBV6-5	.	TGTGCCAGCAGTACCCGACAGGGTTTCACTGAAGCTTTCTTT	CASSTRQGFTEAFF
.	TRBJ2-7	TRBV2	.	TGTGCCAGCAGTGTGGGGAGTGAGTACGAGCAGTACTTC	CASSVGSEYEQYF
TRBD1	TRBJ2-2	TRBV27	.	TGTGCCAGCAGGAATTCAGGGGGAAGGATTAGGGAGCTGTTTTTT	CASRNSGGRIRELFF
TRBD2	TRBJ2-7	TRBV7-9	.	TGTGCCAGCAGCTTAGGGGGCGGGACTAGCGGGACCTACGAGCAGTACTTC	CASSLGGGTSGTYEQYF
TRBD1	TRBJ2-7	TRBV7-9	.	TGTGCCAGCAGCTTAGCGGACAGGGACTCCTACGAGCAGTACTTC	CASSLADRDSYEQYF
.	TRBJ1-6	TRBV9	.	TGTGCCAGCAGCGTCGGGGGGTCGGTTGTATATAATTCACCCCTCCACTTT	CASSVGGSVVYNSPLHF
.	TRBJ1-1	TRBV7-9	.	TGTGCCAGCAGCTTTGCGGGAACTGAAGCTTTCTTT	CASSFAGTEAFF
TRBD1	TRBJ2-2	TRBV24-1	once	TGTGCCACCAGTGACCCCGGGACAGGGAACACCGGGGAGCTGTTTTTT	CATSDPGTGNTGELFF
TRBD2	TRBJ2-1	TRBV5-6	.	TGTGCCAGCAGTCGAGGACTAGCGGATAATGAGCAGTTCTTC	CASSRGLADNEQFF
.	TRBJ1-4	TRBV2	.	TGTGCCAGCAGTGAATGGGGCACTAATGAAAAACTGTTTTTT	CASSEWGTNEKLFF
TRBD2	TRBJ2-1	TRBV19	.	TGTGCCAGTAGTATCTCACTAGCGGGGGGAGGGCATGAGCAGTTCTTC	CASSISLAGGGHEQFF
.	TRBJ1-1	TRBV7-6	.	TGTGCCAGCAGCTTACAGGGACACGGGATGGGCACTGAAGCTTTCTTT	CASSLQGHGMGTEAFF
.	TRBJ2-7	TRBV3-1/TRBV3-2	.	TGTGCCAGCAGCCCACACTCCTACGAGCAGTACTTC	CASSPHSYEQYF
.	TRBJ2-7	TRBV15	.	TGTGCCACCAGCTTAGGGACTCTCAACTACGAGCAGTACTTC	CATSLGTLNYEQYF
TRBD1	TRBJ2-1	TRBV4-1	.	TGCGCCAGCAGCCAGCGGACAGGGACTAATGAGCAGTTCTTC	CASSQRTGTNEQFF
TRBD1	TRBJ2-2	TRBV6-1	.	TGTGCCAGCAGGGAAGACAGGGTGCGGGCCGGGGAGCTGTTTTTT	CASREDRVRAGELFF
.	TRBJ1-1	TRBV16	.	TGTGCCAGCAGCCAAGTTGGTCCAGGGAACACTGAAGCTTTCTTT	CASSQVGPGNTEAFF
TRBD1	TRBJ1-1	TRBV11-2	.	TGTGCCAGCAGCTTAACGTACAGGGGATGGGGCACTGAAGCTTTCTTT	CASSLTYRGWGTEAFF
.	TRBJ1-5	TRBV6-2/TRBV6-3	.	TGTGCCAGCAGTTACGGTGGAGTCAATCAGCCCCAGCATTTT	CASSYGGVNQPQHF
TRBD1	TRBJ1-2	TRBV3-1/TRBV3-2	few	TGTGCCAGCAGCCCTAGACAGGGGAGCTATGGCTACACCTTC	CASSPRQGSYGYTF
.	TRBJ1-5	TRBV21-1	.	TGTGCCAGCAGCTGGAAGGGGGAAAGGGGGATAATGCTCCTCTATAGCAATCAGCCCCAGCATTTT	CASSWKGERGIMLLYSNQPQHF
.	TRBJ2-5	TRBV7-8	.	TGTGCCAGCGGCCCCACCCGGCTAGCAGAGACCCAGTACTTC	CASGPTRLAETQYF
TRBD1	TRBJ2-2	TRBV12-5	.	TGTGCTAGTGGTTTGGTAACGGGGACAGGGGGTATCGGGGAGCTGTTTTTT	CASGLVTGTGGIGELFF
TRBD1	TRBJ2-2	TRBV9	.	TGTGCCAGCAGCGTAAGGACAGGGGGTTACACCGGGGAGCTGTTTTTT	CASSVRTGGYTGELFF
.	TRBJ1-2	TRBV5-1	.	TGCGCCAGCAGCTTGGCCGCAGCTAACTATGGCTACACCTTC	CASSLAAANYGYTF
.	TRBJ2-1	TRBV15	.	TGTGCCACCAGCAGAGAGGCCTCCAGCTCCTACAATGAGCAGTTCTTC	CATSREASSSYNEQFF
TRBD1	TRBJ2-1	TRBV6-5	.	TGTGCCAGCACGACAGGGGACCCCTACTACAATGAGCAGTTCTTC	CASTTGDPYYNEQFF
.	TRBJ1-6	TRBV24-1	.	TGTGCCACCAGTGCAGGGGCGGATTCACCCCTCCACTTT	CATSAGADSPLHF
TRBD2	TRBJ2-5	TRBV30	.	TGTGCCTGGAGTGTATCCCGGACTAGCGGGGGTCAAGAGACCCAGTACTTC	CAWSVSRTSGGQETQYF
TRBD1	TRBJ2-2	TRBV7-2	once	TGTGCCAGCAGCTGGCCCCCGGGACAGGGACACACCGGGGAGCTGTTTTTT	CASSWPPGQGHTGELFF
.	TRBJ2-1	TRBV7-6	.	TGTGCCAGCAGCTTAGTAGCCGCAGGGGCATACAATGAGCAGTTCTTC	CASSLVAAGAYNEQFF
.	TRBJ1-5	TRBV29-1	.	TGCAGCGTCGGGGTGGCGAGCAATCAGCCCCAGCATTTT	CSVGVASNQPQHF
TRBD2	TRBJ2-2	TRBV7-3	.	TGTGCCAGCAGCTTAAGTTCCCCAGCGGGAGCAATAAAGGCGATAAACACCGGGGAGCTGTTTTTT	CASSLSSPAGAIKAINTGELFF
TRBD2	TRBJ2-3	TRBV7-9	.	TGTGCCAGCAGCCAGGGACTAGAGACAGATACGCAGTATTTT	CASSQGLETDTQYF
TRBD1	TRBJ1-2	TRBV4-1	.	TGCGCCAGCAGCTACTCGGACAGGGGGCAGCATGGCTACACCTTC	CASSYSDRGQHGYTF
TRBD1	TRBJ1-2	TRBV6-4	.	TGTGCCAGCAGCGAAACACAGGGGGCAAACTATGGCTACACCTTC	CASSETQGANYGYTF
.	TRBJ1-2	TRBV10-3	.	TGTGCCATCGGACAGACGCCTAACTATGGCTACACCTTC	CAIGQTPNYGYTF
.	TRBJ1-5	TRBV18	.	TGTGCCAGCTCACCCCCGGGGCAGCCCCAGCATTTT	CASSPPGQPQHF
.	TRBJ1-2	TRBV5-1	few	TGCGCCAGCAGCTTGGGACTTAACTATGGCTACACCTTC	CASSLGLNYGYTF
TRBD2	TRBJ2-3	TRBV25-1	.	TGTGCCAGCAGGGGAGTAGCGGGAGGGCTAGATACGCAGTATTTT	CASRGVAGGLDTQYF
TRBD1	TRBJ2-7	TRBV4-1	.	TGCGCCAGCAGCCAAGAGACGACAGGGGCGTCCATCGAGCAGTACTTC	CASSQETTGASIEQYF
.	TRBJ1-1	TRBV6-2/TRBV6-3	.	TGTGCCAGCAGCAGAGCGGGGGTTAACACTGAAGCTTTCTTT	CASSRAGVNTEAFF
.	TRBJ1-2	TRBV9	.	TGTGCCAGCAGCGTAGGAAACGGTCCGAGGCTCGGCTACACCTTC	CASSVGNGPRLGYTF
.	TRBJ1-2	TRBV10-3	.	TGTGCCATCAGTGAGCCCTCCGGGGGGCTCTATGGCTACACCTTC	CAISEPSGGLYGYTF
TRBD2	TRBJ2-1	TRBV7-2	.	TGTGCCAGCCTAAAGGGACTAGCGGGAGTAAATGAGCAGTTCTTC	CASLKGLAGVNEQFF